The next 5 T cell receptor beta chains were all read from a single sample in a study of graft-versus-host responses after intestinal transplantation. Some clones are missing from TCRdb's copy, which holds only in-frame ones; the method was immunoSEQ multiplex PCR. The sample carries roughly 97,000 clones, roughly 90% recorded once. The sample consisted of PBMCs, taken about 460 days after intestinal transplant. The receptors were sampled from a human patient who received an intestinal transplant, so some T cells may come from the graft donor.

With regard to this clone: This CDR3 is also generated by other DNA sequences in the sample. V usage is TRBV6-5 and J usage is TRBJ1-2; tentative D call: TRBD1 (6 bases). Germline assignment: CDR1 MNHEY and CDR2 SVGAGI. CDR3 length: 13 residues. Trimming left V 6 bases short and J 2 bases short, with 10 bases between. The CDR3, as DNA: TGTGCCAGCAGCAGGACAGCGAACTATGGCTACACCTTC. Residues: CASSRTANYGYTF.

The rearrangement links TRBV7-9 to TRBJ1-6; the D gene is possibly TRBD1 (5 bases). The V and J ends lost 3 bases and 9 bases respectively, with 15 bases between them. The CDR3 runs 15 residues. Germline-derived CDR1 and CDR2 are SEHNR and FQNEAQ (reference sequence). The CDR3 DNA reads TGTGCCAGCAGCTTTTCCGGGACCGAGGGTTCACCCCTCCACTTT. Translation: CASSFSGTEGSPLHF.

The CDR3 DNA is TGTGCCAGCTCACCAGGGATCTCCTACGAGCAGTACTTC. This translates into CASSPGISYEQYF. The rearrangement joins TRBV18 to TRBJ2-5; D not certain. Matching the DNA end better, TRBJ2-7 makes the J call doubtful. The germline V gene encodes CDR1 KGHSH and CDR2 LQKENI. This CDR3 comprises 13 residues.

The chain uses TRBV7-2 and TRBJ2-1; tentative D call: TRBD2 (6 bases). The CDR3 is 19 residues long. V lost 2 bases to trimming and J lost 0 bases, with 20 bases between them. From germline, CDR1 is SGHTA and CDR2 FQGNSA. In DNA, the CDR3 is TGTGCCAGCAGCTTACGTTCGGGGGTATGGGGGATCTCCTACAATGAGCAGTTCTTC. Protein: CASSLRSGVWGISYNEQFF.

The genes are TRBV11-2 and TRBJ2-3, with a tentative D call TRBD2 (6 bases). V gave up 8 bases and J gave up 1 base, with 13 bases separating them. Germline V CDR1 and CDR2: SGHAT, FQNNGV. The CDR3 contains 14 residues. The CDR3: CASETGLRTDTQYF. In DNA form, the CDR3 reads TGTGCCAGCGAGACGGGACTCCGCACAGATACGCAGTATTTT.